This entry concerns a single TCR beta chain. As yet, its antigen is unknown. This specimen comes from a study of T cell responses to AZD1222 COVID-19 vaccine. Regarding the study as a whole: Females outnumbered males among donors, who were mostly white British; clonal diversity was possibly underestimated.

The data were produced by immunoSEQ multiplex PCR, yet TCRdb's version contains in-frame clones alone and is incomplete. Of approximately 150,000 clones detected, 90% appear once; the ten largest clones hold roughly 3.1%. V was pared by 0 bases and J by 8 bases, with 8 bases of the junction left unmatched. The CDR3 is 15 amino acids. Germline CDR1 is SGHDN and CDR2 is FVKESK. The chain employs TRBV14 and TRBJ1-2, with 8 bases aligning to TRBD1. The sample consisted of peripheral blood, taken on day 0 of AZD1222 vaccination. The source of this sequence is an adult in good health. CDR3 nucleotides: TGTGCCAGCAGCCAAGATCAGGGGGCGGCGAGAGGCTACACCTTC. Translating gives CASSQDQGAARGYTF.